One sample yielded the 26 T cell receptor beta chains listed below, sequenced in a study of T cells in tuberculosis. TCRdb keeps only in-frame clones here, not all; method: immunoSEQ multiplex PCR. The table lists 30,000 to 35,000 clones, about 89% of them singletons. The sequenced sample consisted of PBMCs. The origin of the receptors is a donor between 10 and 35 years old with latent tuberculosis or without tuberculosis infection.

This clone was found once. The gene calls are TRBV6-4 and TRBJ2-1, with D maybe TRBD1 (5 bases). The CDR3 is 14 amino acids. CDR1 and CDR2 (germline): MRHNA, SNTAGT. The ends were cut back, 2 bases at V and 9 bases at J, with 14 bases in the middle. The DNA of the CDR3 is TGTGCCAGCAGTGACGTCGGTCTAGGGGTTGAGCAGTTCTTC. This codes for CASSDVGLGVEQFF.

The rearrangement links TRBV15 to TRBJ1-5, with a possible D match to TRBD1 (5 bases). Trimming took off 2 bases at V and 11 bases at J, with 16 bases between the two ends. Germline V gene sequence: CDR1 LNHNV, CDR2 YYDKDF (reference sequence). This CDR3 has 14 amino acids. The CDR3 spells CATSRSRAGETQHF. As DNA, the CDR3 is TGTGCCACCAGCAGATCCAGGGCGGGGGAGACCCAGCATTTT.

V and J are TRBV9 and TRBJ2-7; 8 positions agree with TRBD1. The trim removed 8 bases at V and 2 bases at J, leaving 6 bases unmatched. Germline assignment: CDR1 SGDLS and CDR2 YYNGEE. CDR3 length equals 13 residues. The CDR3 DNA reads as TGTGCCAGTTCCGGGACAGGTGCCTACGAGCAGTACTTC. The encoded protein is CASSGTGAYEQYF.

This clone appeared once. This sequence joins TRBV19 and TRBJ2-2; D is unclear. Germline CDR1 LNHDA, CDR2 SQIVND (reference sequence). V was pared by 3 bases and J by 0 bases, with 14 bases between. This CDR3 spans 17 amino acids. This CDR3 is CASSMFAAVPNTGELFF. The CDR3, as DNA: TGTGCCAGTAGTATGTTCGCGGCAGTCCCGAACACCGGGGAGCTGTTTTTT.

This chain links TRBV11-2 with TRBJ2-1; 9 nucleotides agree with TRBD2. V shed 4 bases, J shed 4 bases, and the junction held 14 bases outside the gene matches. The CDR3 sequence is 18 residues long. Germline V CDR1 and CDR2: SGHAT, FQNNGV. The CDR3 loop reads CASSYGGEAGGLYNEQFF. CDR3 DNA: TGTGCCAGCAGCTATGGAGGGGAAGCGGGGGGCCTTTACAATGAGCAGTTCTTC.

J is TRBJ2-5 and V is TRBV10-3; D perhaps matches TRBD2 (5 bases). CDR3 length: 13 residues. V lost 4 bases, J lost 5 bases, and 11 bases lay in between. Germline CDR1 reads ENHRY; CDR2 reads SYGVKD. CDR3: CAISAGVSETQYF. CDR3 coding DNA: TGTGCCATCAGTGCCGGGGTTTCGGAGACCCAGTACTTC.

This clone was recorded once. J is TRBJ2-1 and V is TRBV6-5, with TRBD1 identical over 11 bases. V shed 5 bases, J shed 7 bases, and the junction held 7 bases outside the gene matches. The CDR3 covers 15 residues. The germline V gene has CDR1 MNHEY and CDR2 SVGAGI. The CDR3 bases are TGTGCCAGCAGTACTTGGGACAGGGGGGGGAATGAGCAGTTCTTC. It is translated as CASSTWDRGGNEQFF.

V is TRBV5-3 and J is TRBJ1-5; D not resolved. TRBV5-3 is flagged as an ORF with uncertain function. The CDR3 has 14 amino acids. Between the trimmed V and J ends, which lost 3 bases and 3 bases, there was a span of 10 bases. The CDR3 sequence: CARSSGLSNQPQHF. CDR3 bases: TGTGCCAGAAGCTCAGGACTTTCCAATCAGCCCCAGCATTTT.

V usage is TRBV19 and J usage is TRBJ1-2; D remains ambiguous. The CDR3 has 15 residues. Germline-derived CDR1 and CDR2 are LNHDA and SQIVND (reference sequence). Trimming stripped 2 bases from V and 1 base from J, with 11 bases between. CDR3 protein: CASSISGRLNYGYTF. In DNA, the CDR3 is TGTGCCAGTAGTATAAGCGGACGGCTTAACTATGGCTACACCTTC.

The chain is built from TRBV18 and TRBJ1-2, with TRBD1 matching 9 bases. The CDR3 length is 13 residues. Germline V CDR1 and CDR2: KGHSH, LQKENI. CDR3 nucleotide sequence: TGTGCTTCTCAGGGGACAGGGTACTATGGCTACACCTTC. Amino acids: CASQGTGYYGYTF.

The rearrangement uses TRBV6-5 and TRBJ2-3; TRBD1 is a possible D gene (6 bases). This CDR3 spans 15 amino acids. Trimming removed 4 bases at V and 0 bases at J, with 11 bases between. Germline loops: CDR1 MNHEY, CDR2 SVGAGI. CDR3 in DNA: TGTGCCAGCAGTTCCAGGGGACGTAGCACAGATACGCAGTATTTT. Its translation is CASSSRGRSTDTQYF.

This chain joins TRBV11-2 and TRBJ2-7; 7 bases line up with TRBD2. With 3 bases clipped from V and 2 bases from J, the junction kept 7 bases outside the gene matches. This CDR3 region has 15 residues. The germline V gene has CDR1 SGHAT and CDR2 FQNNGV. The CDR3 sequence is CASSFNLADPYEQYF. The CDR3 DNA follows: TGTGCCAGCAGCTTTAACCTAGCGGACCCCTACGAGCAGTACTTC.

This chain links TRBV5-8 with TRBJ2-5; 7 bases are shared with TRBD1. CDR3 length: 14 amino acids. The germline gives CDR1 SGHTS, CDR2 YDEGEE. The junction had 5 bases not matched to a gene; V was cut back by 4 bases and J by 2 bases. The CDR3 bases are TGTGCCAGCAGCCCCAGACAGGGACAAGAGACCCAGTACTTC. Residues: CASSPRQGQETQYF.

The chain combines TRBV30 with TRBJ2-1; D is unresolved. The length of the CDR3 is 14 residues. From germline, CDR1 is GTSNPN and CDR2 SVGIG (reference sequence). Trimming removed 1 base from V and 4 bases from J, with 11 bases in between. DNA for the CDR3: TGTGCCTGGAGTGGGAACGGAGTTTACAATGAGCAGTTCTTC. Residues: CAWSGNGVYNEQFF.

The chain combines TRBV9 with TRBJ1-2, with 9 bases identical to TRBD1. With 0 bases clipped from V and 4 bases from J, the junction kept 4 bases outside the gene matches. Germline V gene data show CDR1 as SGDLS and CDR2 as YYNGEE. The CDR3 is 15 residues long. The CDR3 region has the DNA TGTGCCAGCAGCGTAGAGGGACAGGGTCGCTATGGCTACACCTTC. Translation: CASSVEGQGRYGYTF.

This chain uses TRBV6-4 with TRBJ2-7, with D possibly matching TRBD2 (7 bases). Per germline, CDR1 MRHNA and CDR2 SNTAGT. The CDR3 covers 16 residues. The V and J ends lost 4 bases and 0 bases respectively, with 16 bases between them. For the CDR3, the DNA is TGTGCCAGCAGTGTCTTTGGGGGGGCCAGCTCCTACGAGCAGTACTTC. Encoded protein: CASSVFGGASSYEQYF.

The sample holds one count of this clone. The chain carries TRBV9 and TRBJ2-2; no clear D gene. Germline CDR1 SGDLS, CDR2 YYNGEE. The CDR3 spans 15 residues. V was trimmed by 3 bases and J by 0 bases, leaving 9 bases between them. The CDR3 coding sequence is TGTGCCAGCAGCGAGACAAGCACGAACACCGGGGAGCTGTTTTTT. The encoded protein is CASSETSTNTGELFF.

The chain joins TRBV28 to TRBJ2-5, with 10 bases aligning to TRBD2. V trimming: 2 bases; J trimming: 5 bases; junction bases outside the gene matches: 11. Germline V gene data show CDR1 as MDHEN and CDR2 as SYDVKM. This CDR3 region has 17 residues. The CDR3 DNA reads TGTGCCAGCAGTTTACATAGCGGGAGGCTACGGGGGGAGACCCAGTACTTC. Protein product: CASSLHSGRLRGETQYF.

The chain couples TRBV27 to TRBJ2-1, with TRBD2 matching over 13 bases. The trim removed 4 bases at V and 5 bases at J, leaving 5 bases unmatched. CDR3 length: 16 amino acids. Germline values: CDR1 MNHEY, CDR2 SMNVEV (reference sequence). DNA for the CDR3: TGTGCCAGCAGTTCACTAGCGGGGGGGGATAACAATGAGCAGTTCTTC. This codes for CASSSLAGGDNNEQFF.

The chain combines TRBV4-3 with TRBJ2-7; 14 bases match TRBD2. Losses at the gene ends were 0 bases for V and 2 bases for J; bases not matched to a gene: 15. This CDR3 is 21 amino acids long. Germline-derived CDR1 and CDR2 are LGHNA and YSLEER. The CDR3 coding sequence is TGCGCCAGCAGCCAAGATCTTACGTTTGGACTAGCGGGAGGCCCTACCTACGAGCAGTACTTC. Its translation: CASSQDLTFGLAGGPTYEQYF.

The chain carries TRBV7-7 and TRBJ2-7; TRBD1 agrees at 9 bases. The V segment lost 5 bases and the J segment 6 bases; nucleotides outside the gene matches: 8. In germline, CDR1 is SSHAT, CDR2 FNYEAQ (reference sequence). The CDR3 runs to 14 residues. The CDR3 spells CASSEGTGFGEQYF. CDR3 DNA: TGTGCCAGCAGCGAAGGGACAGGGTTTGGCGAGCAGTACTTC.

This chain connects TRBV4-3 to TRBJ2-3, with TRBD1 identical over 7 bases. CDR1 is LGHNA, CDR2 YSLEER, per germline. J gave up 4 bases and V 0 bases, and 19 bases lay outside the gene matches. The CDR3 extends over 20 amino acids. This CDR3 is CASSQDFFEDRSHWADTQYF. The CDR3 DNA reads as TGCGCCAGCAGCCAAGATTTTTTCGAGGACAGGAGTCACTGGGCAGATACGCAGTATTTT.

V gene TRBV12-5 combines with J gene TRBJ2-1, with TRBD2 as a possible D gene (5 bases). The V end was cut by 0 bases, the J end by 13 bases, with 10 bases between. Germline V lookup: CDR1 LGHNT, CDR2 FRNRAP. The CDR3 covers 12 residues. DNA of the CDR3: TGTGCTAGTGGTTTGGTTCCGGGGAACCAGTTCTTC. Amino acids: CASGLVPGNQFF. The full variable domain, completed using reference TRBV12-5 and TRBJ2-1, is DARVTQTPRHKVTEMGQEVTMRCQPILGHNTVFWYRQTMMQGLELLAYFRNRAPLDDSGMPKDRFSAEMPDATLATLKIQPSEPRDSAVYFCASGLVPGNQFFGPGTRLTVL.

The rearrangement links TRBV19 to TRBJ2-7; 10 bases fit TRBD2. V lost 7 bases, J lost 6 bases, and 9 bases stayed unmatched. The CDR3 has 14 amino acids. From germline, CDR1 is LNHDA and CDR2 SQIVND (reference sequence). This CDR3 is CASKGLAGAGEQYF. CDR3 bases: TGTGCCAGTAAAGGGCTAGCGGGAGCTGGCGAGCAGTACTTC. The entire variable domain, with the rest obtained from reference TRBV19 and TRBJ2-7, is as follows: DGGITQSPKYLFRKEGQNVTLSCEQNLNHDAMYWYRQDPGQGLRLIYYSQIVNDFQKGDIAEGYSVSREKKESFPLTVTSAQKNPTAFYLCASKGLAGAGEQYFGPGTRLTVT.

The chain couples TRBV2 to TRBJ1-2, with 7 nucleotides matching TRBD1. Germline trimming cut 9 bases from V and 4 bases from J; bases unmatched to any gene: 5. CDR1 and CDR2 (germline): SNHLY, FYNNEI. CDR3 length: 12 amino acids. CDR3 loop: CARSGGGYGYTF. The CDR3 nucleotides are TGTGCCAGATCAGGGGGAGGCTATGGCTACACCTTC.

The chain joins TRBV5-4 to TRBJ1-2; D is unclear. Germline V gives CDR1 SGHNT, CDR2 YYREEE (reference sequence). Trimming shortened V by 0 bases and J by 5 bases, and 11 bases separated the two germline ends. The CDR3 is 14 amino acids. As DNA, the CDR3 is TGTGCCAGCAGCTTGGTCGGCGGACTTTATGGCTACACCTTC. This gives the protein CASSLVGGLYGYTF.